A single sample is the source of the 17 T cell receptor beta chains below, sequenced in a study of prognosis after radiotherapy for stage I lung cancer. Genomic DNA was the source, and TCR beta CDR3 was amplified from it by two-round multiplex PCR. Round one of PCR was performed, and it used primers specific to each TRBV and TRBJ gene. TCRdb re-called the multiplex PCR reads with MiXCR, one entry per CDR3 protein. The sample holds over 50,000 distinct CDR3 sequences, 30% to 35% seen once. Specimen: PBMCs, collected before or after stereotactic body radiation therapy (not recorded which). These receptors originate from a donor over 45 with non-small cell lung cancer.

V and J are TRBV12-5 and TRBJ1-5; D is uncertain. Germline V lookup: CDR1 LGHNT, CDR2 FRNRAP. CDR3 length: 11 residues. The ends were cut back, 6 bases at V and 5 bases at J, with 5 bases in the middle. The CDR3 nucleotides read TGTGCTAGTGGACTAGATCAGCCCCAGCATTTT. It codes for CASGLDQPQHF.

This clonotype was recorded many times. The rearrangement joins TRBV9 to TRBJ2-5; TRBD2 matches 15 bases. The CDR3 consists of 17 residues. V dropped 4 bases and J dropped 5; count of bases not matched to a gene: 9. CDR1 is SGDLS and CDR2 is YYNGEE in the germline V gene. CDR3 bases: TGTGCCAGCAGCTCCCTGGGACTAGCGGGAGGAAGTGAGACCCAGTACTTC. It is translated as CASSSLGLAGGSETQYF.

This chain connects TRBV6-8 to TRBJ1-1; D gene ambiguous. Germline assignment: CDR1 MNHGY and CDR2 SAAAGT. The CDR3 contains 14 residues. Trimming took off 8 bases at V and 5 bases at J, with 18 bases between the two ends. CDR3 DNA sequence: TGTGCCAGCCAGTCGGGTCGGTGGGAAACTGAAGCTTTCTTT. This sequence encodes CASQSGRWETEAFF.

This clonotype occurred many times. The rearrangement joins TRBV9 to TRBJ1-2; a weak D match, TRBD1 (6 bases). V was cut by 6 bases and J by 7 bases, with 10 bases left in between. CDR1 is SGDLS and CDR2 is YYNGEE in the germline V gene. CDR3 length: 11 amino acids. The chain's CDR3 is CASNTGTGYTF. CDR3 DNA: TGTGCCAGCAACACAGGGACTGGCTACACCTTC.

This clonotype was counted only a few times. This may be a read error: a much more frequent sequence differs by one nucleotide. The chain combines TRBV19 with TRBJ1-4; D is ambiguous. The CDR3 is 14 amino acids. Germline CDR1 and CDR2: LNHDA and SQIVND (reference sequence). Trimming cost V 8 bases and J 5 bases, with 15 bases left between them. The CDR3 spells CASYVASRNEKLFF. Here the CDR3 DNA reads TGTGCCAGTTACGTGGCGTCTAGGAATGAAAAACTGTTTTTT.

This clonotype has at least ten counts. The chain employs TRBV7-6 and TRBJ2-1; the D gene is possibly TRBD2 (5 bases). There are 15 residues in the CDR3. Between the trimmed V and J ends, which lost 2 bases and 7 bases, there was a span of 15 bases. CDR1 is SGHVS and CDR2 is FNYEAQ in the germline V gene. The CDR3 reads CASSLRSETNNEQFF. CDR3 sequence (DNA): TGTGCCAGCAGCTTAAGGTCGGAGACTAATAATGAGCAGTTCTTC.

A few counts support this clonotype. The rearrangement uses TRBV6-4 and TRBJ2-7; D perhaps matches TRBD2 (7 bases). Germline values: CDR1 MRHNA, CDR2 SNTAGT. CDR3 size: 17 residues. V lost 5 bases, J lost 1 base, and 21 bases lay in between. As DNA, the CDR3 is TGTGCCAGCAGTAGGGGGGGCCGACCGCCCCATTCCTACGAGCAGTACTTC. Translating it yields CASSRGGRPPHSYEQYF.

As regards this clonotype: With a much larger clone just one base away, this may be a read error. The rearrangement links TRBV7-7 to TRBJ2-5; D call uncertain. The CDR3 runs 14 residues. CDR1 and CDR2 (germline): SSHAT, FNYEAQ (reference sequence). The CDR3 bases are TGTGCTAGCAGCTTCGGTCAGGCAGGAGAGACCCAGTACTTC. It is translated as CASSFGQAGETQYF.

This clonotype appeared once. A far larger clone is one base from this, pointing to a likely read error. The genes are TRBV7-9 and TRBJ2-5; TRBD1 is a possible D gene (7 bases). The CDR3 consists of 15 residues. The germline CDR1 and CDR2 sequences are SEHNR and FQNEAQ (reference sequence). Trimming removed 6 bases at V and 8 bases at J, with 22 bases between. CDR3: CASSQSAGTANTQYF. The CDR3 DNA sequence: TGTGCCAGCAGTCAGAGCGCGGGGACAGCGAATACCCAGTACTTC.

This clonotype was counted many times. The chain couples TRBV6-2 or TRBV6-3 to TRBJ2-7, with 8 nucleotides matching TRBD1. Germline trimming cut 5 bases from V and 6 bases from J; bases unmatched to any gene: 0. In germline, CDR1 is MNHEY, CDR2 SVGEGT. CDR3 length equals 11 residues. The CDR3 DNA sequence: TGTGCCAGCAGTGACAGGGGCGAGCAGTACTTC. Its translation is CASSDRGEQYF.

This clonotype showed up many times. V usage is TRBV7-3 and J usage is TRBJ1-4; the D gene is possibly TRBD1 (6 bases). The V end was cut by 0 bases, the J end by 7 bases, with 21 bases between. The CDR3 is 18 amino acids. Germline CDR1 is SGHTA and CDR2 is FQGTGA. The CDR3 spells CASSLTGIRAGVSEKLFF. The DNA of the CDR3 is TGTGCCAGCAGCTTAACAGGGATTAGGGCAGGGGTAAGTGAAAAACTGTTTTTT.

This clonotype was counted between two and nine times. V usage is TRBV20-1 and J usage is TRBJ1-1; a weak D match, TRBD1 (6 bases). The germline CDR1 and CDR2 sequences are DFQATT and SNEGSKA (reference sequence). V dropped 6 bases and J dropped 1 base, with 9 bases sitting between them. CDR3 length equals 12 residues. The CDR3 sequence: CSARGANTEAFF. The CDR3 region has the DNA TGCAGTGCACGGGGGGCGAACACTGAAGCTTTCTTT.

The chain has TRBV7-9 and TRBJ2-5; 8 nucleotides align to TRBD2. In germline, CDR1 is SEHNR, CDR2 FQNEAQ (reference sequence). The J segment lost 5 bases and the V segment lost 5 bases, leaving 4 bases of the junction unmatched. This CDR3 spans 13 amino acids. The CDR3 sequence is CASSREGGETQYF. In DNA, the CDR3 is TGTGCCAGCAGCCGGGAGGGGGGGGAGACCCAGTACTTC.

There are many counts of this clonotype. This is likely a read error, given that the CDR3 carries no conserved phenylalanine or tryptophan at its end. V and J are TRBV20-1 and TRBJ1-5; 7 bases fit TRBD1. V dropped 0 bases and J dropped 3; count of bases not matched to a gene: 5. There are 15 residues in the CDR3. The germline V gene encodes CDR1 DFQATT and CDR2 SNEGSKA (reference sequence). CDR3 DNA: TGCAGTGCTAGAGATTCCACAGGGGCCAATCAGCCCCAGCATCTT. Translated, it gives CSARDSTGANQPQHL.

This clonotype was observed many times. The chain combines TRBV4-2 with TRBJ2-1; 13 positions match TRBD2. This CDR3 contains 15 residues. J was trimmed by 8 bases and V by 5 bases; bases with no gene match: 6. CDR1 and CDR2 (germline): LGHNA, YNFKEQ. Written as DNA, the CDR3 is TGTGCCAGCAGCAAGACTAGCGGGAGGTTCGATGAGCAGTTCTTC. This encodes CASSKTSGRFDEQFF.

Many counts were recorded for this clonotype. The chain couples TRBV4-1 to TRBJ1-3; no reliable D call. Looked up from germline, CDR1 is MGHRA and CDR2 is YSYEKL. The CDR3 contains 15 residues. Trimming pared 2 bases from V and 0 bases from J, leaving 8 bases between. As DNA, the CDR3 is TGCGCCAGCAGCCAATTCTCTAACTCTGGAAACACCATATATTTT. Residues: CASSQFSNSGNTIYF.

This chain joins TRBV27 and TRBJ2-7; 7 bases align to TRBD2. Germline V gene sequence: CDR1 MNHEY, CDR2 SMNVEV (reference sequence). CDR3 length: 16 residues. V shed 5 bases and J 2 bases; nucleotides not matched to a gene: 12. CDR3: CASSPDLAAGPYEQYF. DNA of the CDR3: TGTGCCAGCAGTCCCGACCTAGCGGCAGGCCCCTACGAGCAGTACTTC.